This TCR beta chain derives from a study of blood T cell repertoires in COVID-19. Study information: Specimens from acute and convalescent COVID-19 originated in the United States, Italy and Spain. From T cells, B-cell-depleted T cells, or PBMCs came the material, which was cDNA or gDNA.

This clone is a singleton in its sample. Original handling: Amplifying reference gene primers gave estimates of nucleated cell counts. Some clones are missing from TCRdb's copy, which holds only in-frame ones; the method was immunoSEQ multiplex PCR. That table furnishes V, J and clone size, whereas the DNA furnished D and trimming. The sample carries approximately 150,000 clones, roughly nine tenths recorded once. This clonotype was sampled from a human donor in a cohort sampled during active COVID-19. Sample: peripheral blood.

The CDR3 loop is CASSLEGRGATDTQYF. The DNA of the CDR3 is TGCGCCAGCAGCTTGGAAGGGCGGGGGGCCACAGATACGCAGTATTTT. This chain connects TRBV5-1 to TRBJ2-3, with 8 bases identical to TRBD2. The CDR3 consists of 16 residues. V lost 0 bases to trimming and J lost 2 bases; unmatched junction nucleotides: 5. Per germline, CDR1 SGHRS and CDR2 YFSETQ.